A single T cell receptor beta chain is shown here with its context. The sample comes from a study of shared T cell receptors in the human thymus. The germline gives CDR1 MNHEY, CDR2 SMNVEV (reference sequence). J gave up 7 bases and V 0 bases, and 11 bases lay outside the gene matches. This CDR3 is 17 amino acids long. Sequencing was performed with immunoSEQ multiplex PCR; in TCRdb, only in-frame clones are kept and a portion is missing. Of about 660,000 clones in the sample, around 87% are singletons; the top ten hold under 0.01%. The sample was also linked to a second study, of human thymus T cells.

The TCR originated in a boy in the first two years of life with a congenital heart defect. The sequenced sample consisted of thymocytes. The chain is built from TRBV27 and TRBJ1-4, with 7 bases lining up with TRBD1. The CDR3 loop is CASSLSRPSRGREKLFF. In nucleotides, the CDR3 is TGTGCCAGCAGTTTATCACGCCCTTCTAGGGGGCGTGAAAAACTGTTTTTT.